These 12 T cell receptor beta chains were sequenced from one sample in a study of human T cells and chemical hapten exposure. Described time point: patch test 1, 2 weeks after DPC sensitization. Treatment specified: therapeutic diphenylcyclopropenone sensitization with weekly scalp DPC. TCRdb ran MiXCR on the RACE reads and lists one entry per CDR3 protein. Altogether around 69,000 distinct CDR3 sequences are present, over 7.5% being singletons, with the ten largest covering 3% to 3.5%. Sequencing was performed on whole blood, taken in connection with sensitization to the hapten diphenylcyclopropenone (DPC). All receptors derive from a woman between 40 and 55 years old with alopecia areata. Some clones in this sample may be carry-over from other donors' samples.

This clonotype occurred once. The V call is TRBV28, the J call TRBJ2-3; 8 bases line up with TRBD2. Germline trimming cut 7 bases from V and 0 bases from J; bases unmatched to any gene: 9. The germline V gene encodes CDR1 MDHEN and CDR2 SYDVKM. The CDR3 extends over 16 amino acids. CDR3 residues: CASNHPGGESTDTQYF. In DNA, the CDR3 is TGTGCCAGCAACCACCCCGGGGGGGAAAGCACAGATACGCAGTATTTT.

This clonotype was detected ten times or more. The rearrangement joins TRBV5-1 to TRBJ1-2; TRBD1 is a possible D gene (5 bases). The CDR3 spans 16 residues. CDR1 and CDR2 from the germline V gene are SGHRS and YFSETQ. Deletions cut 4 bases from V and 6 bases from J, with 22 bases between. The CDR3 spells CASSRGVDLLVHGYTF. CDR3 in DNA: TGCGCCAGCAGCAGAGGGGTGGACCTCTTGGTCCATGGCTACACCTTC.

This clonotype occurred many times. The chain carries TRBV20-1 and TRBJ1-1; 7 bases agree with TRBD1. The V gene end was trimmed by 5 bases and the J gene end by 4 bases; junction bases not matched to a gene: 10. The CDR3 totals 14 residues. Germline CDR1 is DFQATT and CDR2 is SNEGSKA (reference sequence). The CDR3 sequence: CSAFSRGVSTEAFF. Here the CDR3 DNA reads TGCAGTGCTTTCTCCAGGGGGGTTAGCACTGAAGCTTTCTTT.

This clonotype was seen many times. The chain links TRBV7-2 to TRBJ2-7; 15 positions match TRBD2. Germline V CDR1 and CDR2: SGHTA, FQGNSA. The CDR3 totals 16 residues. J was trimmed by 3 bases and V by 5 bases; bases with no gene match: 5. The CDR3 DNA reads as TGTGCCAGCAGCACCGGACTAGCGGGGGGGCTCTACGAGCAGTACTTC. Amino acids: CASSTGLAGGLYEQYF.

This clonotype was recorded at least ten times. The CDR3 sequence: CASSKRTGFGNEQFF. The CDR3 DNA follows: TGTGCCAGCAGTAAACGGACAGGTTTTGGGAATGAGCAGTTCTTC. The rearrangement links TRBV12-3 or TRBV12-4 to TRBJ2-1, with TRBD1 matching 7 bases. With 5 bases clipped from V and 7 bases from J, the junction kept 11 bases outside the gene matches. The CDR3 runs to 15 residues.

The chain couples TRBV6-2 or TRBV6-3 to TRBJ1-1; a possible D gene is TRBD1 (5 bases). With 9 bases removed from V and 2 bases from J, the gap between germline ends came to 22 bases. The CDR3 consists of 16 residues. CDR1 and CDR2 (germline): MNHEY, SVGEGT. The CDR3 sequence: CASSNPGPGANTEAFF. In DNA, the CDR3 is TGTGCCAGTAGTAATCCTGGTCCTGGGGCTAACACTGAAGCTTTCTTT.

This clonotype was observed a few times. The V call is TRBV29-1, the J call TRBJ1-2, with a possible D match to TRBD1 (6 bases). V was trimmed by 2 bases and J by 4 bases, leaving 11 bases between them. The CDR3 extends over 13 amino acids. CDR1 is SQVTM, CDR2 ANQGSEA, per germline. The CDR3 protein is CSVEPARGYGYTF. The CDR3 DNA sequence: TGCAGCGTTGAACCCGCCAGGGGCTATGGCTACACCTTC.

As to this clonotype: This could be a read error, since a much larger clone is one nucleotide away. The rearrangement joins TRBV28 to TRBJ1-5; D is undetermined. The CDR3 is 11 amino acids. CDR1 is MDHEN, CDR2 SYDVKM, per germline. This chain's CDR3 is CASSGNQSQHF. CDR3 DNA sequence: TGTGCCAGCAGTGGTAATCAGTCCCAGCATTTT.

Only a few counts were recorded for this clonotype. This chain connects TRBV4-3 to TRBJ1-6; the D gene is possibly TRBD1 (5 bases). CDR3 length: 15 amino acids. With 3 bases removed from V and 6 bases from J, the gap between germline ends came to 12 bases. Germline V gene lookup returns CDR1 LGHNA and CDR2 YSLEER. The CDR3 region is CASSQVREGNSPLHF. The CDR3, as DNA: TGCGCCAGCAGCCAGGTCAGGGAGGGTAATTCACCCCTCCACTTT.

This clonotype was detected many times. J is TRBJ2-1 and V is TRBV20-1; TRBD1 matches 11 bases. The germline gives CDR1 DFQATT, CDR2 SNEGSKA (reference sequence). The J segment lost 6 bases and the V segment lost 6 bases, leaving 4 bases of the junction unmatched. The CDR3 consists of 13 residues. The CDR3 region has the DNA TGCAGTGCGGACAGGGGGCAGGTCAATGAGCAGTTCTTC. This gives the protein CSADRGQVNEQFF.

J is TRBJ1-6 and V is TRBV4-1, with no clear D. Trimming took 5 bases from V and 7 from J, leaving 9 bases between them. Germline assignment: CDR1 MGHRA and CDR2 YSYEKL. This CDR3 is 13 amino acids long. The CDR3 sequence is CASSSSGNSPLHF. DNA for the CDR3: TGCGCCAGCAGCTCTTCGGGGAATTCACCCCTCCACTTT.

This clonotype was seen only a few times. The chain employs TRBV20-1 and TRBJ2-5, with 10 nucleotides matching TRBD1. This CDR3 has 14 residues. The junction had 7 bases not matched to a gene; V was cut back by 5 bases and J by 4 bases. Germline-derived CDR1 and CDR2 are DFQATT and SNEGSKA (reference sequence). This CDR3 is CSAPRTGGRETQYF. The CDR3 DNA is TGCAGTGCTCCTAGGACAGGGGGTCGAGAGACCCAGTACTTC.